These T cell receptor beta chains were read from a single sample in a study of T cell responses to AZD1222 COVID-19 vaccine. Some clones are missing from TCRdb's copy, which holds only in-frame ones; the method was immunoSEQ multiplex PCR. The profile shows approximately 79,000 clones, about 88% of them singletons. The material was peripheral blood, obtained on day 0 of AZD1222 vaccination. These receptors were collected from an adult in good health. Each CDR3 is given with its conserved first and last residue. D genes are given only for firm matches. Clone size appears in some rows only: once, few, many, or a class for an expanded clone.

clone size,V gene,D gene,J gene,CDR3 protein,CDR3 DNA
NA,TRBV28,NA,TRBJ2-3,CASSPPEVRGRDTQYF,TGTGCCAGCAGTCCCCCTGAAGTCAGGGGAAGAGATACGCAGTATTTT
NA,TRBV3-1/TRBV3-2,TRBD1,TRBJ1-2,CASSHQDRDYGYTF,TGTGCCAGCAGCCATCAAGACAGGGACTATGGCTACACCTTC
NA,TRBV3-1/TRBV3-2,NA,TRBJ1-5,CASSQDPPGGQPQHF,TGTGCCAGCAGCCAAGACCCTCCCGGGGGACAGCCCCAGCATTTT
NA,TRBV9,NA,TRBJ1-6,CASREGTQVIQTLHF,TGTGCCAGCAGAGAGGGCACTCAAGTAATTCAAACCCTCCACTTT
NA,TRBV9,TRBD1,TRBJ2-5,CASSAAQGVKETQYF,TGTGCCAGCAGCGCAGCCCAGGGGGTCAAAGAGACCCAGTACTTC
NA,TRBV25-1,NA,TRBJ1-5,CASYAGSNQPQHF,TGTGCCAGCTATGCAGGGTCCAATCAGCCCCAGCATTTT
NA,TRBV5-1,TRBD2,TRBJ2-3,CASSNGLAESTDTQYF,TGCGCCAGCAGCAACGGACTAGCGGAAAGCACAGATACGCAGTATTTT
NA,TRBV13,TRBD2,TRBJ2-3,CASSSRLAGTDTQYF,TGTGCCAGCAGCTCCCGACTAGCAGGCACAGATACGCAGTATTTT
medium-sized,TRBV20-1,TRBD2,TRBJ2-1,CSASGPGLDYSEQFF,TGCAGTGCTAGTGGCCCGGGACTAGACTACAGTGAGCAGTTCTTC
NA,TRBV10-2,NA,TRBJ2-7,CASSEMESKGEQYF,TGCGCCAGCAGTGAAATGGAGAGCAAGGGCGAGCAGTACTTC
NA,TRBV6-6,NA,TRBJ2-1,CASSLGAGNEQFF,TGTGCCAGCAGTTTAGGGGCAGGCAATGAGCAGTTCTTC
NA,TRBV10-1,NA,TRBJ2-5,CASSEFRSSNGGTQYF,TGCGCCAGCAGTGAGTTCAGGAGTTCTAACGGAGGGACCCAGTACTTC
medium-sized,TRBV2,NA,TRBJ2-7,CASTYPLASYEQYF,TGTGCCAGCACATACCCCCTAGCTTCCTACGAGCAGTACTTC
NA,TRBV12-2,NA,TRBJ1-2,CASRRTGPLYGYTF,TGTGCAAGTCGCCGGACAGGGCCGCTCTATGGCTACACCTTC
NA,TRBV10-3,NA,TRBJ1-2,CAIRGRDRNGGYTF,TGTGCCATCAGAGGGCGGGATAGGAACGGGGGCTACACCTTC
NA,TRBV4-2,NA,TRBJ2-1,CASSPPGVKGYNEQFF,TGTGCCAGCAGCCCCCCCGGGGTTAAGGGCTACAATGAGCAGTTCTTC
NA,TRBV28,NA,TRBJ2-4,CASTRGRGYGNIQYF,TGTGCCAGCACCCGGGGAAGGGGGTATGGAAACATTCAGTACTTC
NA,TRBV18,NA,TRBJ1-4,CASSPPYSGEKLFF,TGTGCCAGCTCACCACCGTACAGTGGTGAAAAACTGTTTTTT
NA,TRBV15,NA,TRBJ2-2,CATSRTRGARTGELFF,TGTGCCACCAGCAGAACGAGGGGGGCGCGAACCGGGGAGCTGTTTTTT
NA,TRBV29-1,TRBD2,TRBJ2-1,CSVADGTSGRGVDEQFF,TGCAGCGTAGCCGACGGGACTAGCGGGAGGGGTGTGGATGAGCAGTTCTTC
NA,TRBV11-2,NA,TRBJ2-5,CASSLSRETQYF,TGTGCCAGCAGCTTAAGTCGGGAGACCCAGTACTTC
NA,TRBV28,NA,TRBJ1-1,CASSLGGLLNTEAFF,TGTGCCAGCAGTTTGGGGGGGCTCTTGAACACTGAAGCTTTCTTT
NA,TRBV24-1,NA,TRBJ1-5,CATSGGPAEFQPQHF,TGTGCCACCAGTGGAGGGCCCGCTGAGTTTCAGCCCCAGCATTTT
NA,TRBV24-1,NA,TRBJ2-7,CATSDPRWGRDEQYF,TGTGCCACCAGTGATCCCCGGTGGGGCAGGGACGAGCAGTACTTC
once,TRBV2,TRBD2,TRBJ2-3,CASKWREGRVRGTDTQYF,TGTGCCAGCAAGTGGCGGGAGGGCCGGGTTAGGGGCACAGATACGCAGTATTTT
NA,TRBV7-9,NA,TRBJ2-3,CASSHSGADTQYF,TGTGCCAGCAGCCACTCAGGGGCAGATACGCAGTATTTT
NA,TRBV7-8,NA,TRBJ2-1,CASSWRGGVDNEQFF,TGTGCCAGCAGCTGGAGGGGGGGTGTAGACAATGAGCAGTTCTTC
NA,TRBV11-3,NA,TRBJ2-6,CASSRGRSFGANVLTF,TGTGCCAGCAGCAGAGGCAGAAGTTTTGGGGCCAACGTCCTGACTTTC
NA,TRBV10-1,TRBD2,TRBJ2-7,CASAIAGGFYEQYF,TGCGCCAGCGCTATAGCGGGAGGCTTCTACGAGCAGTACTTC
NA,TRBV5-1,NA,TRBJ2-3,CASSPGVRGTDTQYF,TGCGCCAGCAGCCCCGGCGTCCGAGGCACAGATACGCAGTATTTT
NA,TRBV2,TRBD2,TRBJ2-4,CASILGLGGDIQYF,TGTGCCAGCATCCTAGGACTGGGAGGGGACATTCAGTACTTC
NA,TRBV6-5,NA,TRBJ1-2,CASRRGENYGYTF,TGTGCCAGTCGCCGGGGGGAGAACTATGGCTACACCTTC
once,TRBV9,NA,TRBJ2-1,CASSVRDVYNEQFF,TGTGCCAGCAGCGTCCGGGACGTTTACAATGAGCAGTTCTTC